These 31 T cell receptor beta chains originate from one sample sequenced in a study of T cell changes during pregnancy in multiple sclerosis. Generated by immunoSEQ multiplex PCR, the TCRdb table keeps only in-frame clones and is missing some. This sample has fewer than 90,000 clones; about 94% occur once, and the top ten carry about 0.8%. The source material was peripheral blood, sampled in the third trimester of pregnancy. These receptor sequences come from a female donor with multiple sclerosis, enrolled in a pregnancy study.

The V gene is TRBV7-9, the J gene TRBJ2-7; TRBD2 is a possible D gene (5 bases). The CDR3 has 15 residues. CDR1 and CDR2 from the germline V gene are SEHNR and FQNEAQ (reference sequence). Between the trimmed V and J ends, which lost 5 bases and 2 bases, there was a span of 16 bases. CDR3 amino acids: CASSPEGSPAYEQYF. The CDR3 DNA sequence: TGTGCCAGCAGCCCGGAAGGGAGTCCGGCCTACGAGCAGTACTTC.

The DNA for the CDR3 is TGTGCCAGCAGCCATAGTATACAGGGGAGAACAGATACGCAGTATTTT. Translation gives CASSHSIQGRTDTQYF. V usage is TRBV4-2 and J usage is TRBJ2-3; 7 bases align to TRBD1. CDR3 size: 16 residues. The J segment lost 3 bases and the V segment lost 3 bases, leaving 9 bases of the junction unmatched. Germline V gene lookup returns CDR1 LGHNA and CDR2 YNFKEQ.

This clone was seen more than once but under ten times. The J gene is TRBJ2-1, the V gene TRBV10-3, with 8 bases fitting TRBD1. V shed 2 bases and J 7 bases; nucleotides not matched to a gene: 7. CDR1 and CDR2 (germline): ENHRY, SYGVKD. There are 15 residues in the CDR3. CDR3 coding DNA: TGTGCCATCAGTGAGCCGCGGACAGGGCTTAATGAGCAGTTCTTC. Residues: CAISEPRTGLNEQFF.

CDR3 amino acids: CASSLVQGANEKLFF. CDR3 DNA: TGTGCCAGCAGCCTGGTCCAGGGGGCTAATGAAAAACTGTTTTTT. The V call is TRBV5-6, the J call TRBJ1-4, with 7 positions matching TRBD1. Germline V gene sequence: CDR1 SGHDT, CDR2 YYEEEE. This CDR3 contains 15 residues. Trimming cost V 4 bases and J 3 bases; bases outside gene matches: 6.

This clone was counted once. CDR3 sequence: CASLTSGRQETQYF. The CDR3 region has the DNA TGCGCCAGCCTGACTAGCGGGAGACAGGAGACCCAGTACTTC. The genes are TRBV10-1 and TRBJ2-5; TRBD2 matches 12 bases. This CDR3 is 14 amino acids long. The V and J ends lost 8 bases and 5 bases, in that order; junction bases with no gene match: 6. Germline V gene lookup returns CDR1 WNHNN and CDR2 SYGVQD (reference sequence).

The chain combines TRBV25-1 with TRBJ2-3; TRBD2 aligns across 7 bases. The junction had 8 bases not matched to a gene; V was cut back by 1 base and J by 4 bases. Germline lookup yields CDR1 MGHDK and CDR2 SYGVNS. This CDR3 is built from 16 residues. This CDR3 is CASSESGGDRADTQYF. DNA of the CDR3: TGTGCCAGCAGTGAATCGGGGGGAGACCGGGCAGATACGCAGTATTTT. Looking up the rest from reference TRBV25-1 and TRBJ2-3 gives the full variable domain: EADIYQTPRYLVIGTGKKITLECSQTMGHDKMYWYQQDPGMELHLIHYSYGVNSTEKGDLSSESTVSRIRTEHFPLTLESARPSHTSQYLCASSESGGDRADTQYFGPGTRLTVL.

The chain couples TRBV28 to TRBJ2-7; 10 bases are shared with TRBD1. This CDR3 region has 14 residues. Germline V lookup: CDR1 MDHEN, CDR2 SYDVKM. V shed 8 bases, J shed 2 bases, and the junction held 6 bases outside the gene matches. The CDR3 DNA reads TGTGCCAGCTCATATGACAGGGGGCCCTACGAGCAGTACTTC. This encodes CASSYDRGPYEQYF.

The chain recombines TRBV18 with TRBJ1-2; D is ambiguous. V lost 0 bases to trimming and J lost 8 bases, with 10 bases between them. The CDR3 contains 13 residues. The germline V gene has CDR1 KGHSH and CDR2 LQKENI. Here the CDR3 reads CASSPPSGKGYTF. The DNA for the CDR3 is TGTGCCAGCTCACCACCGTCGGGGAAGGGCTACACCTTC.

This rearrangement joins TRBV5-1 to TRBJ1-5; TRBD1 agrees at 8 bases. The CDR3 has 15 residues. With 4 bases clipped from V and 7 bases from J, the junction kept 10 bases outside the gene matches. Looked up from germline, CDR1 is SGHRS and CDR2 is YFSETQ. The CDR3 nucleotides are TGCGCCAGCAGCCCTACCGGACAGGGAGGCCAGCCCCAGCATTTT. It encodes CASSPTGQGGQPQHF.

The chain has TRBV11-2 and TRBJ1-4; 8 bases agree with TRBD1. CDR1 SGHAT and CDR2 FQNNGV come from the germline V gene. J lost 6 bases, V lost 5 bases, and 8 bases had no gene match. The CDR3 is 15 residues long. The CDR3 coding sequence is TGTGCCAGCAGCCCGAAGGACAGGGAATATGAAAAACTGTTTTTT. It encodes CASSPKDREYEKLFF.

The chain recombines TRBV23-1 with TRBJ1-5; maybe TRBD1 (5 bases). Being an ORF, TRBV23-1 has a function that is uncertain. There are 16 residues in the CDR3. V lost 5 bases and J lost 5, with 19 bases in between. The DNA of the CDR3 is TGCGCCAGCAGTTCCCCGGACAAGATAGACGATCAGCCCCAGCATTTT. Translation gives CASSSPDKIDDQPQHF.

V and J are TRBV5-4 and TRBJ2-3, with 7 bases that match TRBD1. Germline lookup yields CDR1 SGHNT and CDR2 YYREEE (reference sequence). Losses at the gene ends were 5 bases for V and 0 bases for J; bases not matched to a gene: 9. The CDR3 is made up of 16 amino acids. CDR3 nucleotide sequence: TGTGCCAGCAGGAGGGGGCTGGGAGCTAGCACAGATACGCAGTATTTT. Its protein is CASRRGLGASTDTQYF.

This clone was seen only once. V and J are TRBV4-3 and TRBJ2-3, with 10 nucleotides matching TRBD1. CDR1 is LGHNA and CDR2 is YSLEER in the germline V gene. The V gene end was trimmed by 3 bases and the J gene end by 4 bases; junction bases not matched to a gene: 7. This CDR3 is 16 amino acids long. The CDR3 region is CASSHSAGTGADTQYF. The CDR3 region has the DNA TGCGCCAGCAGCCACTCGGCCGGGACAGGGGCAGATACGCAGTATTTT.

V and J are TRBV6-1 and TRBJ2-2; 7 bases align to TRBD1. From germline, CDR1 is MNHNS and CDR2 SASEGT. Losses at the gene ends were 3 bases for V and 6 bases for J; bases not matched to a gene: 1. The CDR3 has 13 residues. Here the CDR3 DNA reads TGTGCCAGCAGTGAGACAGGGCCCGGGGAGCTGTTTTTT. This encodes CASSETGPGELFF.

Only one count was recorded for this clone. The chain has TRBV7-2 and TRBJ2-7, with a tentative D call TRBD1 (6 bases). CDR3 length: 14 residues. From germline, CDR1 is SGHTA and CDR2 FQGNSA. The V gene lost 5 bases and the J gene lost 1 base, with 12 bases spanning the gap. The CDR3 region has the DNA TGTGCCAGCAGCCCAGGGGTTGAGTCCTACGAGCAGTACTTC. Translation: CASSPGVESYEQYF. The complete variable domain, with remaining parts taken from reference TRBV7-2 and TRBJ2-7, reads GAGVSQSPSNKVTEKGKDVELRCDPISGHTALYWYRQSLGQGLEFLIYFQGNSAPDKSGLPSDRFSAERTGGSVSTLTIQRTQQEDSAVYLCASSPGVESYEQYFGPGTRLTVT.

This chain joins TRBV2 and TRBJ1-3; no reliable D call. Per germline, CDR1 SNHLY and CDR2 FYNNEI. V was pared by 7 bases and J by 2 bases, with 6 bases between. This CDR3 is 12 amino acids long. CDR3: CASTPTGNTIYF. The CDR3 DNA reads as TGTGCCAGCACCCCTACTGGAAACACCATATATTTT.

V gene TRBV4-3 combines with J gene TRBJ2-2; 10 nucleotides align to TRBD2. This CDR3 has 16 amino acids. After removal of 3 bases from V and 3 bases from J, the junction contained 4 bases not matched to a gene. Germline V gene sequence: CDR1 LGHNA, CDR2 YSLEER. Written as DNA, the CDR3 is TGCGCCAGCAGCCAGGCACTAGCGGGATACACCGGGGAGCTGTTTTTT. It specifies CASSQALAGYTGELFF.

The gene calls are TRBV7-8 and TRBJ2-1; TRBD2 matches at 9 bases. The V segment lost 1 base and the J segment 10 bases; nucleotides outside the gene matches: 5. Germline CDR1 reads SGHVS; CDR2 reads FQNEAQ. This CDR3 has 14 amino acids. CDR3: CASSLGGGRAEQFF. CDR3 sequence (DNA): TGTGCCAGCAGCTTAGGGGGCGGGAGGGCCGAGCAGTTCTTC.

This chain uses TRBV7-8 with TRBJ2-7; no definite D call. The CDR3 is 16 amino acids. CDR1 is SGHVS and CDR2 is FQNEAQ in the germline V gene. Trimming cost V 5 bases and J 6 bases, with 23 bases left between them. CDR3 loop: CASSPQMIPSSTEQYF. For the CDR3, the DNA is TGTGCCAGCAGCCCACAGATGATACCGAGCAGCACCGAGCAGTACTTC.

This clone was seen only once. The chain carries TRBV5-1 and TRBJ2-3; perhaps TRBD1 as D (6 bases). This CDR3 comprises 15 residues. V lost 4 bases and J lost 0, with 12 bases in between. Germline V gene lookup returns CDR1 SGHRS and CDR2 YFSETQ. The CDR3 protein is CASSTGTLSTDTQYF. CDR3 sequence (DNA): TGCGCCAGCAGCACGGGGACATTGAGCACAGATACGCAGTATTTT. Looking up the rest from reference TRBV5-1 and TRBJ2-3 gives the full variable domain: KAGVTQTPRYLIKTRGQQVTLSCSPISGHRSVSWYQQTPGQGLQFLFEYFSETQRNKGNFPGRFSGRQFSNSRSEMNVSTLELGDSALYLCASSTGTLSTDTQYFGPGTRLTVL.

This clone was found once. The chain joins TRBV6-4 to TRBJ2-3; TRBD2 aligns across 7 bases. CDR1 and CDR2 from the germline V gene are MRHNA and SNTAGT. This CDR3 is built from 13 residues. V lost 7 bases, J lost 2 bases, and 3 bases stayed unmatched. The CDR3 coding sequence is TGTGCCAGCAAACGGGGGGACACAGATACGCAGTATTTT. As protein: CASKRGDTDTQYF.

The chain couples TRBV7-9 to TRBJ2-1; a weak D match, TRBD1 (5 bases). V lost 3 bases and J 4 bases, leaving 13 bases between the germline ends. The CDR3 is 15 amino acids. Germline CDR1 reads SEHNR; CDR2 reads FQNEAQ (reference sequence). CDR3 residues: CASSFIQALYNEQFF. The DNA for the CDR3 is TGTGCCAGCAGCTTTATACAGGCCTTATACAATGAGCAGTTCTTC.

The chain combines TRBV5-1 with TRBJ1-1; D is uncertain. In germline, CDR1 is SGHRS, CDR2 YFSETQ. With 0 bases removed from V and 5 bases from J, the gap between germline ends came to 14 bases. The CDR3 is made up of 15 amino acids. The CDR3 bases are TGCGCCAGCAGCTTGGTGGCAGGTTCCCGAACTGAAGCTTTCTTT. Its translation: CASSLVAGSRTEAFF. Filled out from reference TRBV5-1 and TRBJ1-1, the complete variable domain reads KAGVTQTPRYLIKTRGQQVTLSCSPISGHRSVSWYQQTPGQGLQFLFEYFSETQRNKGNFPGRFSGRQFSNSRSEMNVSTLELGDSALYLCASSLVAGSRTEAFFGQGTRLTVV.

The chain has TRBV19 and TRBJ2-2; tentative D call: TRBD2 (5 bases). The length of the CDR3 is 14 residues. Trimming stripped 7 bases from V and 0 bases from J, with 9 bases between. Germline CDR1 reads LNHDA; CDR2 reads SQIVND (reference sequence). This chain's CDR3 is CASNEGANTGELFF. The CDR3 DNA reads as TGTGCCAGTAATGAGGGCGCGAACACCGGGGAGCTGTTTTTT.

The J gene is TRBJ1-4, the V gene TRBV29-1; the match to TRBD1 covers 8 bases. Germline trimming cut 6 bases from V and 6 bases from J; bases unmatched to any gene: 6. Germline V gene sequence: CDR1 SQVTM, CDR2 ANQGSEA. The CDR3 runs 13 residues. CDR3 sequence (DNA): TGCAGCGTCCGACAGGGGACGGATGAAAAACTGTTTTTT. Protein: CSVRQGTDEKLFF.

This rearrangement joins TRBV19 to TRBJ2-7; 14 nucleotides line up with TRBD2. Per germline, CDR1 LNHDA and CDR2 SQIVND (reference sequence). Trimming took 4 bases from V and 0 from J; bases not matched to a gene: 5. The CDR3 is made up of 17 amino acids. The CDR3: CASSRLGTSGGSYEQYF. Here the CDR3 DNA reads TGTGCCAGTAGTAGGCTTGGGACTAGCGGGGGCTCCTACGAGCAGTACTTC.

The V gene is TRBV27, the J gene TRBJ2-2; 7 nucleotides match TRBD2. V lost 6 bases and J lost 3; bases outside the gene matches: 7. The germline gives CDR1 MNHEY, CDR2 SMNVEV (reference sequence). This CDR3 has 15 amino acids. Here the CDR3 reads CASRIAGGDTGELFF. Written as DNA, the CDR3 is TGTGCCAGCAGGATTGCTGGGGGGGACACCGGGGAGCTGTTTTTT.

The V gene is TRBV5-1, the J gene TRBJ2-1; 10 bases are a match to TRBD2. Looked up from germline, CDR1 is SGHRS and CDR2 is YFSETQ. The CDR3 is made up of 16 amino acids. V dropped 1 base and J dropped 5; count of bases not matched to a gene: 6. The CDR3 DNA reads TGCGCCAGCAGCTTGACCCTAGCGGGAGTCGACAATGAGCAGTTCTTC. Its translation: CASSLTLAGVDNEQFF.

This chain joins TRBV27 and TRBJ2-3; possibly TRBD1 for D (6 bases). Germline lookup yields CDR1 MNHEY and CDR2 SMNVEV (reference sequence). CDR3 size: 17 residues. The V and J ends lost 5 bases and 4 bases respectively, with 22 bases between them. CDR3 region: CASSQRTALGSADTQYF. DNA for the CDR3: TGTGCCAGCAGTCAGAGGACAGCTCTTGGGAGCGCAGATACGCAGTATTTT.

J is TRBJ1-2 and V is TRBV5-1, with a tentative D call TRBD1 (6 bases). The CDR3 runs to 14 residues. The V end was cut by 0 bases, the J end by 6 bases, with 12 bases between. Germline V gives CDR1 SGHRS, CDR2 YFSETQ. For the CDR3, the DNA is TGCGCCAGCAGCTTGGGGTGGACAGAGAATGGCTACACCTTC. Protein sequence: CASSLGWTENGYTF.

This clone was seen once. The V and J genes are TRBV4-1 and TRBJ2-6, with D uncertain. V was trimmed by 0 bases and J by 0 bases, leaving 6 bases between them. CDR1 and CDR2 (germline): MGHRA, YSYEKL. The CDR3 length is 16 residues. The CDR3 region is CASSQDRVSGANVLTF. CDR3 coding DNA: TGCGCCAGCAGCCAAGATCGCGTCTCTGGGGCCAACGTCCTGACTTTC.